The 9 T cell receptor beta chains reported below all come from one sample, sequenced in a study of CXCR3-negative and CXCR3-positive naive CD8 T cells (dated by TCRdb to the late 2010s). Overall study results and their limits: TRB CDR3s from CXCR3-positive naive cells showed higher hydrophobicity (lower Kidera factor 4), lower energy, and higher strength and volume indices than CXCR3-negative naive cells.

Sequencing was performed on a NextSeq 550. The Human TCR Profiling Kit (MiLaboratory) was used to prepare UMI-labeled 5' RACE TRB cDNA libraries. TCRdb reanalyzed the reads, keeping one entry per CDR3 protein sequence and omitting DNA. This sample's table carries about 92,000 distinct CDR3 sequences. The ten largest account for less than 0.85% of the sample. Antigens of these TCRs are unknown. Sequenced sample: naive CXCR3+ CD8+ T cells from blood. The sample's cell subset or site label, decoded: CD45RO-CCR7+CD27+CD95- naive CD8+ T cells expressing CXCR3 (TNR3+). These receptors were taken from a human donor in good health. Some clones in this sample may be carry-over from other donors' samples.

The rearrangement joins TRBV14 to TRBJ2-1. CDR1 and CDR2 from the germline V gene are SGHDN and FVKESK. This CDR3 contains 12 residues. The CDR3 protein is CASSQVYNEQFF.

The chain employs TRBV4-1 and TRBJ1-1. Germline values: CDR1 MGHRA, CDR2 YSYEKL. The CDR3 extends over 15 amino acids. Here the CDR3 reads CASSPYRTGNTEAFF.

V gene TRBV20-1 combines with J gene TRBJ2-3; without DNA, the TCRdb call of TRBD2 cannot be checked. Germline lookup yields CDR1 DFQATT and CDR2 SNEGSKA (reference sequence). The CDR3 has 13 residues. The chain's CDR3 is CSASAGVSDTQYF.

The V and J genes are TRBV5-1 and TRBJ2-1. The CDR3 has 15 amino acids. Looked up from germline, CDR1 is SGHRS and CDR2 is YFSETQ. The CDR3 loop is CASSLVGSIGNEQFF.

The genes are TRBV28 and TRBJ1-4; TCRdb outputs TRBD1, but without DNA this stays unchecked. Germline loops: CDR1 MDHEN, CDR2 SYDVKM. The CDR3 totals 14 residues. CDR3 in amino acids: CASSFQGRGEKLFF. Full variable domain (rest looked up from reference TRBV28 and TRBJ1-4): DVKVTQSSRYLVKRTGEKVFLECVQDMDHENMFWYRQDPGLGLRLIYFSYDVKMKEKGDIPEGYSVSREKKERFSLILESASTNQTSMYLCASSFQGRGEKLFFGSGTQLSVL.

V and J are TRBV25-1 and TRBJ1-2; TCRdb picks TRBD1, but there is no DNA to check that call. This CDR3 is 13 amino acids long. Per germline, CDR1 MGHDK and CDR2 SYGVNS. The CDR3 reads CASSGNRVDGYTF.

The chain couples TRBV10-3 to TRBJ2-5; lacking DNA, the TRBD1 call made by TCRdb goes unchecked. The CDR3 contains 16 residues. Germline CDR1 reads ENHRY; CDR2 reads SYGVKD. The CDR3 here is CAISESKPREQETQYF.

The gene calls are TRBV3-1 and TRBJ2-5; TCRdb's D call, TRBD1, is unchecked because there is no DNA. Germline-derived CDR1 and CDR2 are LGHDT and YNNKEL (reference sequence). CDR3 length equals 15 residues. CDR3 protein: CASSQGSDGIGTQYF.

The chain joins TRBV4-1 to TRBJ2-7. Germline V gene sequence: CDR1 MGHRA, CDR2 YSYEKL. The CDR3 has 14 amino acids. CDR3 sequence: CASSGQPSSYEQYF.